This passage covers 27 T cell receptor beta chains from one sample sequenced in a study of blood T cells in healthy people across ages (dated by TCRdb to the mid-2010s). The library was generated by 5' RACE. The sequencer was an Illumina HiSeq 2500. A second PCR of about 7 to 12 cycles was run with a J-beta primer mix and a sample-barcoded 5' primer. TCRdb reanalyzed the raw reads on its own, using fastp at Q25 for trimming and MiXCR for clone calling, and kept in-frame beta chains. Rows with one shared CDR3 protein collapse into an entry with the most common genes and DNA. For this sample there are fewer than 1,200,000 distinct CDR3 sequences; almost 25% appear just once. Around 0.75% of the sample is taken by the ten largest. The sample was also reused in another study, on T cells of mothers and their children.

The specimen sequenced was blood. The receptors here all came from a girl aged 2 to 10 in good health.

This sequence joins TRBV11-2 and TRBJ2-3; 9 bases are shared with TRBD2. J lost 1 base, V lost 3 bases, and 5 bases had no gene match. This CDR3 is 16 amino acids long. CDR1 is SGHAT and CDR2 is FQNNGV in the germline V gene. The CDR3 region is CASSLYIAGGTDTQYF. CDR3 bases: TGTGCCAGCAGCTTGTACATAGCGGGAGGCACAGATACGCAGTATTTT.

This clonotype was counted between two and nine times. J is TRBJ1-5 and V is TRBV28; the D is unclear. This CDR3 region has 15 residues. V lost 2 bases to trimming and J lost 7 bases, with 15 bases between them. Germline-derived CDR1 and CDR2 are MDHEN and SYDVKM. The CDR3 sequence is CASSLGWEGSQPQHF. The CDR3 DNA sequence: TGTGCCAGCAGTTTAGGGTGGGAAGGCAGCCAGCCCCAGCATTTT.

The table lists this clonotype with a few counts. CDR3 in amino acids: CATQGGAAYEQYF. DNA for the CDR3: TGTGCCACCCAGGGGGGAGCGGCCTACGAGCAGTACTTC. This chain uses TRBV19 with TRBJ2-5; tentative D call: TRBD1 (7 bases). The DNA end lines up better with TRBJ2-7; the J call may be wrong. This CDR3 has 13 amino acids. The germline gives CDR1 LNHDA, CDR2 SQIVND (reference sequence).

This clonotype showed up just a few times. The chain combines TRBV6-5 with TRBJ2-7; D is unclear. Germline CDR1 is MNHEY and CDR2 is SVGAGI. The ends were cut back, 6 bases at V and 6 bases at J, with 9 bases in the middle. The CDR3 is 11 amino acids. CDR3 region: CASRSGGEQYF. The CDR3 nucleotides read TGTGCCAGCAGGAGTGGCGGCGAGCAGTACTTC.

This clonotype was detected a few times. This chain links TRBV3-1 with TRBJ2-6, with D perhaps matching TRBD2 (5 bases). Germline CDR1 and CDR2: LGHDT and YNNKEL (reference sequence). This CDR3 has 16 amino acids. V was shortened by 4 bases and J by 0 bases, with 10 bases between the two germline ends. CDR3 amino acids: CASSRGLASGANVLTF. The CDR3 region has the DNA TGTGCCAGCAGCCGCGGACTTGCCTCTGGGGCCAACGTCCTGACTTTC.

The chain joins TRBV9 to TRBJ2-3; D gene ambiguous. Germline V gene sequence: CDR1 SGDLS, CDR2 YYNGEE. The CDR3 sequence is 13 residues long. V lost 4 bases, J lost 4 bases, and 10 bases lay in between. CDR3 sequence (DNA): TGTGCCAGCAGCCTCCAGTCGGCAGATACGCAGTATTTT. Translating gives CASSLQSADTQYF. The full variable domain, in which reference TRBV9 and TRBJ2-3 provide the parts outside the CDR3, is DSGVTQTPKHLITATGQRVTLRCSPRSGDLSVYWYQQSLDQGLQFLIQYYNGEERAKGNILERFSAQQFPDLHSELNLSSLELGDSALYFCASSLQSADTQYFGPGTRLTVL.

This rearrangement joins TRBV6-2 or TRBV6-3 to TRBJ2-4; 9 nucleotides line up with TRBD1. Germline V gene sequence: CDR1 MNHEY, CDR2 SVGEGT. This CDR3 region has 15 residues. The junction had 3 bases not matched to a gene; V was cut back by 2 bases and J by 4 bases. The CDR3 region is CASSYLGTGKNIQYF. CDR3 sequence (DNA): TGTGCCAGCAGTTACCTAGGGACAGGGAAAAACATTCAGTACTTC.

V and J are TRBV19 and TRBJ1-3; TRBD1 agrees at 9 bases. The ends lost 5 bases at V and 4 bases at J; junction bases unmatched: 6. From germline, CDR1 is LNHDA and CDR2 SQIVND (reference sequence). There are 15 residues in the CDR3. CDR3 residues: CASSSQGAEGNTIYF. Written as DNA, the CDR3 is TGTGCCAGTAGTTCACAGGGGGCTGAAGGAAACACCATATATTTT.

Only a few counts were recorded for this clonotype. The rearrangement uses TRBV2 and TRBJ1-1; 10 bases agree with TRBD1. The CDR3 consists of 15 residues. Germline V lookup: CDR1 SNHLY, CDR2 FYNNEI. The V segment lost 3 bases and the J segment 6 bases; nucleotides outside the gene matches: 7. The CDR3 bases are TGTGCCAGCAGTGATTGGGACAGGGGATCGGCTGAAGCTTTCTTT. Translated: CASSDWDRGSAEAFF. The whole variable domain, filled in from reference TRBV2 and TRBJ1-1, reads EPEVTQTPSHQVTQMGQEVILRCVPISNHLYFYWYRQILGQKVEFLVSFYNNEISEKSEIFDDQFSVERPDGSNFTLKIRSTKLEDSAMYFCASSDWDRGSAEAFFGQGTRLTVV.

The chain joins TRBV12-3 or TRBV12-4 to TRBJ1-1; D gene unclear. V was trimmed by 1 base and J by 5 bases, leaving 11 bases between them. The CDR3 runs 14 residues. CDR3 nucleotides: TGTGCCAGCAGTTTAGGGCGGCAATTTACTGAAGCTTTCTTT. Translating it yields CASSLGRQFTEAFF.

The chain employs TRBV3-1 and TRBJ1-1; possibly TRBD1 for D (6 bases). Looked up from germline, CDR1 is LGHDT and CDR2 is YNNKEL (reference sequence). V lost 1 base and J 6 bases, leaving 9 bases between the germline ends. The CDR3 has 13 residues. This CDR3 is CASSQAWTAEAFF. CDR3 bases: TGTGCCAGCAGCCAAGCTTGGACAGCTGAAGCTTTCTTT.

The chain carries TRBV7-9 and TRBJ1-4; D is perhaps TRBD1 (6 bases). Trimming stripped 1 base from V and 6 bases from J, with 15 bases between. CDR1 is SEHNR, CDR2 FQNEAQ, per germline (reference sequence). This CDR3 spans 16 amino acids. The DNA of the CDR3 is TGTGCCAGCAGCTTAGGAACAGGGTCGTTGGATGAAAAACTGTTTTTT. Protein: CASSLGTGSLDEKLFF.

The chain employs TRBV12-3 or TRBV12-4 and TRBJ1-2; D remains ambiguous. The CDR3 is 14 amino acids. Between the trimmed V and J ends, which lost 10 bases and 5 bases, there was a span of 20 bases. CDR3 bases: TGTGCCACCACTTCGTCCCCTTCAATATATGGCTACACCTTC. Its protein product is CATTSSPSIYGYTF.

In its sample, this clonotype was seen a few times. Germline is not matched at one junction end, which may reflect a read error. This sequence joins TRBV4-3 and TRBJ1-1, with 7 bases matching TRBD1. This CDR3 has 17 residues. Germline CDR1 and CDR2: LGHNA and YSLEER. CDR3 sequence reads: CASSPAGGGTLSTEALF. The CDR3 bases are TGCGCCAGCAGCCCGGCAGGGGGAGGAACCCTAAGCACTGAAGCTCTCTTT.

The V gene is TRBV12-3 or TRBV12-4, the J gene TRBJ2-5, with D unresolved. This CDR3 has 11 residues. Between the trimmed V and J ends, which lost 7 bases and 3 bases, there was a span of 6 bases. CDR3 loop: CASKGKETQYF. DNA for the CDR3: TGTGCCAGCAAAGGGAAAGAGACCCAGTACTTC.

This clonotype was detected a few times. This CDR3 is missing its conserved last phenylalanine or tryptophan, likely due to a read error. The chain employs TRBV7-2 and TRBJ2-4; 9 bases are shared with TRBD1. This CDR3 comprises 15 residues. Germline assignment: CDR1 SGHTA and CDR2 FQGNSA. The V and J ends lost 4 bases and 9 bases, in that order; junction bases with no gene match: 10. As DNA, the CDR3 is TGTGCCAGCAGCTCTACCGGGACAGGGTTAGTCATTCAGTACCTC. Its protein product is CASSSTGTGLVIQYL.

The CDR3 DNA follows: TGCGCCAGCAGCTTCCAGGACGGCACCTACGAGCAGTACTTC. This translates into CASSFQDGTYEQYF. V and J are TRBV5-1 and TRBJ2-1; D is uncertain. The closer fit of TRBJ2-7 to the DNA end suggests the J call may be wrong. This CDR3 region has 14 residues. Germline V lookup: CDR1 SGHRS, CDR2 YFSETQ.

V and J are TRBV27 and TRBJ2-3, with 8 nucleotides matching TRBD2. The V segment lost 0 bases and the J segment 10 bases; nucleotides outside the gene matches: 9. The CDR3 is 15 amino acids. Per germline, CDR1 MNHEY and CDR2 SMNVEV (reference sequence). The CDR3 loop is CASSLSRLAYSSQYF. DNA for the CDR3: TGTGCCAGCAGTTTATCGCGACTAGCGTACTCTTCGCAGTATTTT.

This clonotype was detected only a few times. The V gene is TRBV28, the J gene TRBJ2-5; TRBD2 agrees at 11 bases. The junction had 16 bases not matched to a gene; V was cut back by 5 bases and J by 5 bases. This CDR3 is built from 18 residues. Germline loops: CDR1 MDHEN, CDR2 SYDVKM. DNA for the CDR3: TGTGCCAGCAGTCCCCCGGGGCTAGCGGGAGGACCCCTGGAGACCCAGTACTTC. Protein: CASSPPGLAGGPLETQYF.

V usage is TRBV10-3 and J usage is TRBJ1-3; D remains unclear. This CDR3 is 13 amino acids long. Germline values: CDR1 ENHRY, CDR2 SYGVKD. The V and J ends lost 10 bases and 2 bases respectively, with 12 bases between them. The CDR3 sequence: CASLREAGNTIYF. CDR3 nucleotide sequence: TGTGCCAGCCTGAGGGAAGCTGGAAACACCATATATTTT.

There are a few counts of this clonotype. The rearrangement links TRBV21-1 to TRBJ2-5; TRBD2 is the table's D call and was not checked against the DNA. TRBV21-1 constitutes a pseudogene. The CDR3 totals 15 residues. As DNA, the CDR3 is TGTGCCAGCAGCAATCTAGGGGAGAGGCAAGAGACCCAGTACTTC. Translated, it gives CASSNLGERQETQYF.

The rearrangement uses TRBV7-9 and TRBJ1-6; 8 bases match TRBD1. Germline loops: CDR1 SEHNR, CDR2 FQNEAQ (reference sequence). V lost 4 bases to trimming and J lost 7 bases; unmatched junction nucleotides: 15. The CDR3 is 18 amino acids. As DNA, the CDR3 is TGTGCCAGCAGCTGGGCTTTGGGGACAGGTGACCGGAATTCACCCCTCCACTTT. Protein sequence: CASSWALGTGDRNSPLHF. Combining the CDR3 with reference TRBV7-9 and TRBJ1-6 gives the whole variable domain DTGVSQNPRHKITKRGQNVTFRCDPISEHNRLYWYRQTLGQGPEFLTYFQNEAQLEKSRLLSDRFSAERPKGSFSTLEIQRTEQGDSAMYLCASSWALGTGDRNSPLHFGNGTRLTVT.

This clonotype was counted a few times. The chain links TRBV2 to TRBJ1-5; D uncertain. This CDR3 is 18 amino acids long. Germline V gives CDR1 SNHLY, CDR2 FYNNEI. Trimming pared 3 bases from V and 4 bases from J, leaving 22 bases between. CDR3 bases: TGTGCCAGCAGTGAGACGTTCCCCTCGGGCAGATATAATCAGCCCCAGCATTTT. Translated, it gives CASSETFPSGRYNQPQHF.

This clonotype came up a few times. The junction does not match germline at one end; this may be a read error. The rearrangement uses TRBV3-1 and TRBJ2-1; the match to TRBD2 covers 9 bases. Germline assignment: CDR1 LGHDT and CDR2 YNNKEL (reference sequence). The CDR3 spans 16 residues. CDR3 region: CASNQAVSSGTNKQFF. The CDR3 DNA sequence: TGTGCCAGCAACCAAGCGGTGTCTAGCGGGACCAATAAGCAGTTCTTC.

A few counts support this clonotype. This chain links TRBV5-1 with TRBJ2-4; TRBD1 matches 7 bases. CDR1 SGHRS and CDR2 YFSETQ come from the germline V gene. Losses at the gene ends were 0 bases for V and 3 bases for J; bases not matched to a gene: 6. CDR3 length: 16 amino acids. The CDR3 sequence: CASSLGPTGDKNIQYF. In nucleotides, the CDR3 is TGCGCCAGCAGCTTGGGGCCAACAGGGGACAAAAACATTCAGTACTTC.

This clonotype was seen only once. An end of the junction differs from the germline gene, which may be a read error. Here the CDR3 reads CATSRAGLIAF. Here the CDR3 DNA reads TGTGCCACCAGCAGGGCCGGCCTGATAGCCTTC. J is TRBJ1-2 and V is TRBV15, with D hard to call. The CDR3 spans 11 residues. From germline, CDR1 is LNHNV and CDR2 YYDKDF (reference sequence).

This clonotype was counted a few times. J is TRBJ2-7 and V is TRBV7-8, with TRBD1 identical over 11 bases. CDR1 and CDR2 (germline): SGHVS, FQNEAQ. The CDR3 covers 16 residues. J gave up 3 bases and V 3 bases, and 7 bases lay outside the gene matches. The CDR3 loop is CASSLGYGTGGYEQYF. The CDR3 DNA follows: TGTGCCAGCAGCTTGGGGTATGGGACAGGGGGCTACGAGCAGTACTTC.